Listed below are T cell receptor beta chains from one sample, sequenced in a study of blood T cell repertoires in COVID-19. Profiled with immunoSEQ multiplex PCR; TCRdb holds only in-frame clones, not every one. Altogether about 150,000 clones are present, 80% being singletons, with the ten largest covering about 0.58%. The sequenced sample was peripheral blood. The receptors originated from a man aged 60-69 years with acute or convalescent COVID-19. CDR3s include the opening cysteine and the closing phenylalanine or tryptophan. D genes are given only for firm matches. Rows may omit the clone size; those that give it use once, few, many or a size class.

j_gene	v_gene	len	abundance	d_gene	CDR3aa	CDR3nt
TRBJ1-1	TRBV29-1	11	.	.	CSVVRDTEAFF	TGCAGCGTTGTCAGGGACACTGAAGCTTTCTTT
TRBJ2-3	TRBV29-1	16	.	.	CSVEDFPRGRTDTQYF	TGCAGCGTTGAAGATTTCCCGAGAGGGCGCACAGATACGCAGTATTTT
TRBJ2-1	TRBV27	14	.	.	CASSFRRSYNEQFF	TGTGCCAGCAGTTTTAGGAGGTCCTACAATGAGCAGTTCTTC
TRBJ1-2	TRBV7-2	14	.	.	CASSSDRPIYGYTF	TGTGCCAGCAGCTCGGACAGACCGATCTATGGCTACACCTTC
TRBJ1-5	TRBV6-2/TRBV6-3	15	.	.	CASSYGRGNNQPQHF	TGTGCCAGCAGTTACGGAAGGGGGAACAATCAGCCCCAGCATTTT
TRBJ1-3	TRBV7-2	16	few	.	CASSLELGSSGNTIYF	TGTGCCAGCAGCTTAGAGCTTGGGAGCTCTGGAAACACCATATATTTT
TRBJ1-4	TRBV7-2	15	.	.	CASSRGGGSNEKLFF	TGTGCCAGCAGCAGGGGCGGGGGGTCTAATGAAAAACTGTTTTTT
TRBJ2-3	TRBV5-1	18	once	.	CASSFTGERVSSTDTQYF	TGCGCCAGCAGCTTTACTGGGGAGCGCGTCAGCAGCACAGATACGCAGTATTTT
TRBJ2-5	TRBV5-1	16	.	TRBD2	CASSLRLAGVPETQYF	TGCGCCAGCAGCTTGAGGCTAGCGGGAGTGCCAGAGACCCAGTACTTC
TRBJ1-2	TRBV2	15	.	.	CASSQRGQFGYGYTF	TGTGCCAGCAGCCAGAGAGGACAGTTTGGCTATGGCTACACCTTC
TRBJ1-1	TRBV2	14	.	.	CASSKTTLNTEAFF	TGTGCCAGCAGTAAGACTACGCTGAACACTGAAGCTTTCTTT
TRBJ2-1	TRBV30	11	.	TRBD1	CAWLGGRPQFF	TGTGCCTGGTTAGGGGGCCGCCCTCAGTTCTTC
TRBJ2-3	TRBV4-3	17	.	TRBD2	CASSQEFGAGGARTQYF	TGCGCCAGCAGCCAAGAGTTCGGAGCGGGGGGCGCTCGGACGCAGTATTTT
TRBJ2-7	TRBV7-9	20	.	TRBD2	CASSTPALAGAGLVNYEQYF	TGTGCCAGCAGCACCCCAGCCCTAGCGGGGGCCGGACTCGTAAACTACGAGCAGTACTTC
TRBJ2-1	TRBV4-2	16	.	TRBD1	CASSQVSGQGYNEQFF	TGTGCCAGCAGCCAAGTTTCGGGACAGGGCTACAATGAGCAGTTCTTC
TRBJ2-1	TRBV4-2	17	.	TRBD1	CASSQDRGDRAKNEQFF	TGTGCCAGCAGCCAAGATCGCGGGGACAGGGCGAAAAATGAGCAGTTCTTC
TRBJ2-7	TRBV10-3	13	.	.	CAISLTQGHEQYF	TGTGCCATCAGCCTAACTCAGGGCCACGAGCAGTACTTC
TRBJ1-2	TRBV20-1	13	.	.	CSASKRAGIGYTF	TGCAGTGCTAGTAAGCGGGCAGGAATTGGCTACACCTTC
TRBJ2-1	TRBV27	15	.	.	CASRSGRGIYNEQFF	TGTGCCAGCAGATCCGGACGGGGAATCTACAATGAGCAGTTCTTC
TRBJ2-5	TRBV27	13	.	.	CASSIAIEETQYF	TGTGCCAGCAGTATTGCGATAGAGGAGACCCAGTACTTC
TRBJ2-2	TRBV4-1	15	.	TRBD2	CASSQDQLAAGELFF	TGCGCCAGCAGCCAAGACCAGCTAGCGGCCGGGGAGCTGTTTTTT
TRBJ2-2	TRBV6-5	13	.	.	CASSHYGGPELFF	TGTGCCAGCAGCCACTATGGAGGGCCAGAGCTGTTTTTT
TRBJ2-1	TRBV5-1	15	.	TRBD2	CASSPTSGGTNEQFF	TGCGCCAGCAGCCCGACTAGCGGGGGGACCAATGAGCAGTTCTTC
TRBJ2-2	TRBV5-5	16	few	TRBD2	CASSPKSGRDTGELFF	TGTGCCAGCAGCCCAAAGAGCGGGAGGGACACCGGGGAGCTGTTTTTT
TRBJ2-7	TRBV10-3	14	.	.	CAISESKVGAEQYF	TGTGCCATCAGTGAGTCGAAGGTGGGGGCCGAGCAGTACTTC
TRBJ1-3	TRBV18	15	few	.	CASSPVQASGNTIYF	TGTGCCAGCTCACCAGTTCAGGCGTCTGGAAACACCATATATTTT
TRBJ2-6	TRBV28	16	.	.	CASSPYRDTGANVLTF	TGTGCCAGCAGTCCCTACCGGGACACTGGGGCCAACGTCCTGACTTTC
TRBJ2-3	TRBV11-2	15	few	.	CASSEEGLSTDTQYF	TGTGCCAGCAGCGAAGAGGGACTTAGCACAGATACGCAGTATTTT
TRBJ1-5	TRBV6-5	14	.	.	CASSLRGGYQPQHF	TGTGCCAGCAGCCTTCGGGGGGGTTATCAGCCCCAGCATTTT
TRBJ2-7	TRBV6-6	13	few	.	CASRAPTSYEQYF	TGTGCCAGCAGGGCTCCAACCTCCTACGAGCAGTACTTC
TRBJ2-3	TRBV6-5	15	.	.	CASSYAPGEADTQYF	TGTGCCAGCAGTTACGCTCCGGGAGAGGCAGATACGCAGTATTTT
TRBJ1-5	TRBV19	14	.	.	CASGRGMVNQPQHF	TGTGCCAGTGGGAGGGGTATGGTCAATCAGCCCCAGCATTTT
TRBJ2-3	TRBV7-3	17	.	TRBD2	CASSLTYASGTTDTQYF	TGTGCCAGCAGCTTAACTTACGCTAGCGGGACGACAGATACGCAGTATTTT
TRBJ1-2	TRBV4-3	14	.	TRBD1	CASSQGGQGSGYTF	TGCGCCAGCAGCCAAGGGGGACAGGGAAGTGGCTACACCTTC
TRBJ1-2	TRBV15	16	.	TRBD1	CATSRDPGDRAAGYTF	TGTGCCACCAGCAGAGATCCGGGGGACAGGGCGGCTGGCTACACCTTC
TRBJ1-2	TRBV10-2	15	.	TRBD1	CASGNGDSRWDGYTF	TGCGCCAGCGGAAACGGGGACAGCCGATGGGACGGCTACACCTTC
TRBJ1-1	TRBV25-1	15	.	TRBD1	CASRKPGQGGNEAFF	TGTGCCAGCAGGAAGCCGGGACAGGGAGGGAATGAAGCTTTCTTT
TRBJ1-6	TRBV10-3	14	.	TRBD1	CAIRPGQGLIPLHF	TGTGCCATCAGGCCCGGACAGGGTTTGATACCCCTCCACTTT
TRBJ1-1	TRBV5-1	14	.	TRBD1	CASRDRTLNTEAFF	TGCGCCAGCCGGGACAGAACTTTGAACACTGAAGCTTTCTTT
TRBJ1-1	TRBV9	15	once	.	CASSPLAGPGVGNFF	TGTGCCAGCAGCCCCCTCGCCGGTCCCGGGGTTGGTAATTTCTTT
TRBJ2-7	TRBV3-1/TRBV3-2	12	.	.	CASSQPRGVRYF	TGTGCCAGCAGCCAACCCAGGGGAGTAAGGTACTTC
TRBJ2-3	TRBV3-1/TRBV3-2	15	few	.	CASSQDLLASDTQYF	TGTGCCAGCAGCCAAGATTTGCTAGCCTCAGATACGCAGTATTTT
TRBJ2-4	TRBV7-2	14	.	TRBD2	CASSLTLAGMEQYF	TGTGCCAGCAGCTTAACTCTAGCGGGGATGGAGCAGTACTTC
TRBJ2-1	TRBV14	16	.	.	CASSQGTLSSYNEQFF	TGTGCCAGCAGCCAAGGGACACTCAGCTCCTACAATGAGCAGTTCTTC
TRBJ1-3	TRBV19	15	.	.	CASSPRTVSGNTIYF	TGTGCCAGTAGTCCCAGGACAGTTTCGGGAAACACCATATATTTT
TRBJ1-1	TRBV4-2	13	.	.	CASSPTLNTEAFF	TGTGCCAGCAGCCCCACACTGAACACTGAAGCTTTCTTT
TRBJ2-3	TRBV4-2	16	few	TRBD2	CASSQGSGGGTDTQYF	TGTGCCAGCAGCCAGGGTAGCGGGGGGGGCACAGATACGCAGTATTTT
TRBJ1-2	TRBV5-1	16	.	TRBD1	CASSWGITGTGDGYTF	TGCGCCAGCAGCTGGGGAATTACCGGGACAGGGGATGGCTACACCTTC